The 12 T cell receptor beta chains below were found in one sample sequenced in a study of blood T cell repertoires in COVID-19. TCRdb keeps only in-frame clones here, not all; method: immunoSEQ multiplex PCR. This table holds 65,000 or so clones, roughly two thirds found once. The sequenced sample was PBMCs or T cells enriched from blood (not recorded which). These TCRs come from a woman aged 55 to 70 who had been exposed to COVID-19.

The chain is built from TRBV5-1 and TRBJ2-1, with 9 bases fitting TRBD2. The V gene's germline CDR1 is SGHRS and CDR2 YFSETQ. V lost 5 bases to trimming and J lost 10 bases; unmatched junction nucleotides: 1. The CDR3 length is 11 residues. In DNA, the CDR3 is TGCGCCAGCAGGCGGGAGGGCGAGCAGTTCTTC. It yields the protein CASRREGEQFF.

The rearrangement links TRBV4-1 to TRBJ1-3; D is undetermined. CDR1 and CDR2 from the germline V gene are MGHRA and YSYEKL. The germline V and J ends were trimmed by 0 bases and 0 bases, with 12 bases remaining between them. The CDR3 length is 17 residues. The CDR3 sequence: CASSQDERALSGNTIYF. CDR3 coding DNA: TGCGCCAGCAGCCAAGATGAGAGGGCCCTCTCTGGAAACACCATATATTTT.

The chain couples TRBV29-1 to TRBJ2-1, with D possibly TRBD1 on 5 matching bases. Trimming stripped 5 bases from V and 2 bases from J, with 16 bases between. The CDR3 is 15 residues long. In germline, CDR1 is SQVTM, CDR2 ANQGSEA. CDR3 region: CSVIPGHETYNEQFF. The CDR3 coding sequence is TGCAGCGTTATCCCCGGACACGAAACCTACAATGAGCAGTTCTTC.

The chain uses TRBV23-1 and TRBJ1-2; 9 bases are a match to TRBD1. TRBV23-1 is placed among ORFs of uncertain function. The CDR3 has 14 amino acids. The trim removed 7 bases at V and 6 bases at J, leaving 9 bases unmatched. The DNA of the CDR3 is TGCGCCAGCAACCGGGACAGGGTTGCCGATGGCTACACCTTC. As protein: CASNRDRVADGYTF.

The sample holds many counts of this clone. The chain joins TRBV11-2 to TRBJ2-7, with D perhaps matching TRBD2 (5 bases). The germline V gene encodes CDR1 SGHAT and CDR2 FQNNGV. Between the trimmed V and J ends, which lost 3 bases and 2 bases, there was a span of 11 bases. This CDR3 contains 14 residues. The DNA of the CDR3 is TGTGCCAGCAGCTTTTTTGCCGGGACCTACGAGCAGTACTTC. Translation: CASSFFAGTYEQYF.

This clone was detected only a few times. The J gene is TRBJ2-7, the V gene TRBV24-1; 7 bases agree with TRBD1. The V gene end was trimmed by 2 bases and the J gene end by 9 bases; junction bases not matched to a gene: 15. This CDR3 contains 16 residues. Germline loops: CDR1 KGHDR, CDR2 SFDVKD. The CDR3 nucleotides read TGTGCCACCAGTGATTCCTCGGACAGGTTCCTCCTACGGCAGTACTTC. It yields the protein CATSDSSDRFLLRQYF.

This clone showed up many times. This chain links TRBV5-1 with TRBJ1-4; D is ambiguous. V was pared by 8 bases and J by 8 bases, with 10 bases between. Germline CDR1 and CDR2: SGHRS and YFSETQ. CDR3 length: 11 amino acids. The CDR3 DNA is TGCGCCAGTGGAGGTGGGGAAAAACTGTTTTTT. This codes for CASGGGEKLFF.

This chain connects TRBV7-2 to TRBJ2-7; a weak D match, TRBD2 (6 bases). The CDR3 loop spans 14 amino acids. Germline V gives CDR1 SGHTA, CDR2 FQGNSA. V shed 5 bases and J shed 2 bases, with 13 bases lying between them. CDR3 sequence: CASSMDYYAYEQYF. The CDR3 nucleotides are TGTGCCAGCAGCATGGACTACTACGCCTACGAGCAGTACTTC. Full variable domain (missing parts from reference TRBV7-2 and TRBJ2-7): GAGVSQSPSNKVTEKGKDVELRCDPISGHTALYWYRQSLGQGLEFLIYFQGNSAPDKSGLPSDRFSAERTGGSVSTLTIQRTQQEDSAVYLCASSMDYYAYEQYFGPGTRLTVT.

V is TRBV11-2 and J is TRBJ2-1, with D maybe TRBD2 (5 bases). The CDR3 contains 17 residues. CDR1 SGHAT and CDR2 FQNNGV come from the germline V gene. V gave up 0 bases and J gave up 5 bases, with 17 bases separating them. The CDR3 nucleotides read TGTGCCAGCAGCTTAGAGGCGAGGGCCATATATAACAATGAGCAGTTCTTC. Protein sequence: CASSLEARAIYNNEQFF.

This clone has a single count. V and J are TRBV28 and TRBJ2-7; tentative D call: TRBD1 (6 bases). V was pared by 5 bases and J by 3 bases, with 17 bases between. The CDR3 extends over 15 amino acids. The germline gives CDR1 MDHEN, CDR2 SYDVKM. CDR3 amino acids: CASSPSQGWIYEQYF. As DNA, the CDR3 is TGTGCCAGCAGTCCTTCACAGGGTTGGATCTACGAGCAGTACTTC.

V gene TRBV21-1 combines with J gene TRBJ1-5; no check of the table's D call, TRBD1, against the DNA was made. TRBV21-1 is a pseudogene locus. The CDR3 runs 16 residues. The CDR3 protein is CASPPRQGTSNQPQHF. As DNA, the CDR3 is TGTGCCAGCCCCCCCAGACAGGGGACTAGCAATCAGCCCCAGCATTTT.

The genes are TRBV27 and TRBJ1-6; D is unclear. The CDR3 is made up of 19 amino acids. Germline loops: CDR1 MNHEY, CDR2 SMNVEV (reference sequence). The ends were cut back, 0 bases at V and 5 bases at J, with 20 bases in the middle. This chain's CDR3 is CASSLSIGTEISNNSPLHF. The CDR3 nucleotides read TGTGCCAGCAGTTTATCGATAGGTACAGAAATCTCGAATAATTCACCCCTCCACTTT.